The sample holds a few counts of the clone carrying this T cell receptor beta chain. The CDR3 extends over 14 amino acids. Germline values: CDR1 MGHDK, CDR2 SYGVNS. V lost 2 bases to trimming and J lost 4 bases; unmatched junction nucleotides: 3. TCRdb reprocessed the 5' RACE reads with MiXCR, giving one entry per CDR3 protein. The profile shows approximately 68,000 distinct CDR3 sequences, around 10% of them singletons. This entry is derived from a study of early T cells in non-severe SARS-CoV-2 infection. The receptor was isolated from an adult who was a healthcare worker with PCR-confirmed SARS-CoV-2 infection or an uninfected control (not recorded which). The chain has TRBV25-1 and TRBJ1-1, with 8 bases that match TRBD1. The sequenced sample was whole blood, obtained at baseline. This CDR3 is CASSEGQGGTEAFF. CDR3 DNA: TGTGCCAGCAGTGAAGGACAGGGCGGCACTGAAGCTTTCTTT. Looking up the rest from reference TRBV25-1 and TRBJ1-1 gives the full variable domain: EADIYQTPRYLVIGTGKKITLECSQTMGHDKMYWYQQDPGMELHLIHYSYGVNSTEKGDLSSESTVSRIRTEHFPLTLESARPSHTSQYLCASSEGQGGTEAFFGQGTRLTVV.